The sequence of this T cell receptor (beta chain) was determined in a study of blood T cell repertoires in COVID-19. Overall study: Samples came from the United States, Italy and Spain, spanning acute and convalescent COVID-19. The analysed material was cDNA or gDNA that came from T cells, B-cell-depleted T cells, or PBMCs.

The CDR3 contains 14 residues. The germline V gene has CDR1 LNHDA and CDR2 SQIVND (reference sequence). V lost 6 bases and J lost 6, with 17 bases in between. In the original workflow: By means of reference gene primer amplification, nucleated cell counts were estimated. Profiling relied on immunoSEQ multiplex PCR, and the TCRdb table lists in-frame clones only, not all of them. That table supplies the V and J calls and clone size; D and trimming were determined from the DNA. The table shows some 79,000 clones, with around nine tenths occurring only once. The sample taken for sequencing was peripheral blood. This TCR came from a man aged 65 to 79 with active or convalescent COVID-19. The rearrangement joins TRBV19 to TRBJ1-2; D remains unclear. The CDR3 protein is CASSRLAGPDGYTF. The DNA of the CDR3 is TGTGCCAGTAGCAGATTGGCGGGTCCGGATGGCTACACCTTC.